The text below deals with one T cell receptor beta chain. The data stem from a study of blood T cell repertoires in COVID-19. Study details: Donors in the United States, Italy and Spain gave samples during acute or convalescent COVID-19. PBMCs, B-cell-depleted T cells, or T cells were the source of the cDNA or gDNA that made up the material.

Trimming took off 1 base at V and 2 bases at J, with 18 bases between the two ends. Germline CDR1 reads LNHDA; CDR2 reads SQIVND (reference sequence). CDR3 length: 17 residues. Study processing details: Amplification of reference gene primers provided the estimated nucleated cell counts. Only in-frame clones appear in the TCRdb table, and some are missing; sequencing was by immunoSEQ multiplex PCR. The V and J calls and clone size were taken over from that table, and D and trimming were inferred from the DNA. The sample records 140,000 to 150,000 clones, about 79% being singletons. The sequenced sample was peripheral blood. The sequence was collected from a man aged 55 to 69 with active or convalescent COVID-19. The chain recombines TRBV19 with TRBJ2-7, with a weak D call TRBD2 (6 bases). CDR3 sequence (DNA): TGTGCCAGTAGTATAGGGGGCGGCAGCGGGTTCGCCTACGAGCAGTACTTC. As protein: CASSIGGGSGFAYEQYF.